This TCR beta chain is drawn from a study of blood T cell repertoires in COVID-19. Recruited during active infection, patients (from Seattle) were subsequently followed longitudinally. Germline loops: CDR1 LGHDT, CDR2 YNNKEL (reference sequence). The CDR3 has 16 amino acids. V trimming: 4 bases; J trimming: 7 bases; junction bases outside the gene matches: 10. The protocol was immunoSEQ multiplex PCR, while the TCRdb copy is restricted to in-frame clones and leaves out a portion. The sample carries fewer than 60,000 clones, about 81% recorded once. The gene calls are TRBV3-1 (or the pseudogene TRBV3-2) and TRBJ2-1, with 10 bases that match TRBD1. The origin of this receptor is an elderly woman with COVID-19, enrolled during active disease. The sample was peripheral blood. This chain's CDR3 is CASSLLGDRGRNEQFF. Here the CDR3 DNA reads TGTGCCAGCAGCCTCCTGGGGGACAGGGGAAGGAATGAGCAGTTCTTC.